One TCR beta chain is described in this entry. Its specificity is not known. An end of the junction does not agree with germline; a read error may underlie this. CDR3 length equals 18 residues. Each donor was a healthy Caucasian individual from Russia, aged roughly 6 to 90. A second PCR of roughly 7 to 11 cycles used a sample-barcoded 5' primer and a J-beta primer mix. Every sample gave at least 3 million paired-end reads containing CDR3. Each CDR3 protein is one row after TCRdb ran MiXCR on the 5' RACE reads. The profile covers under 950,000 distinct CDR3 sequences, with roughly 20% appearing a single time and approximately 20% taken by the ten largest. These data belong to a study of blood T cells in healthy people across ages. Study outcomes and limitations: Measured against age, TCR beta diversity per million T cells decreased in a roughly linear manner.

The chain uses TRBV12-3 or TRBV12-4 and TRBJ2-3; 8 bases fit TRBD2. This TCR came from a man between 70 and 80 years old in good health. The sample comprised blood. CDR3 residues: CASSYYSGLTGGADAQYF. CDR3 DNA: TGTGCCAGCAGTTATTACAGTGGACTAACGGGAGGGGCAGATGCGCAGTATTTT.